This T cell receptor (beta chain) emerged from a study of graft-versus-host responses after intestinal transplantation. Study at large: The study gave all recipients anti-thymocyte globulin induction, then tacrolimus and steroids for about three years.

The CDR3 sequence is 13 residues long. In germline, CDR1 is SNHLY, CDR2 FYNNEI. V lost 7 bases to trimming and J lost 3 bases, with 12 bases between them. Using immunoSEQ multiplex PCR, the repertoire was profiled, and TCRdb retains in-frame clones only, with some absent. The profile shows approximately 90,000 clones, around 90% of them singletons. Study-wide findings and caveats: There were GvH clones found in recipient marrow, and some of them appeared first in ileum or blood.

To note about this clone: Its specificity is unknown.

The starting material was unstimulated CD8+ T cells sorted from spleen or lymph node cells, obtained before intestinal transplant. The chain carries TRBV2 and TRBJ1-2, with D unclear. The clonotype originates from a human donor who received an intestinal transplant. The CDR3 DNA reads as TGTGCCAGCACTCCCGGCCAGTACTATGGCTACACCTTC. Translating it yields CASTPGQYYGYTF. The entire variable domain, with the rest obtained from reference TRBV2 and TRBJ1-2, is as follows: EPEVTQTPSHQVTQMGQEVILRCVPISNHLYFYWYRQILGQKVEFLVSFYNNEISEKSEIFDDQFSVERPDGSNFTLKIRSTKLEDSAMYFCASTPGQYYGYTFGSGTRLTVV.